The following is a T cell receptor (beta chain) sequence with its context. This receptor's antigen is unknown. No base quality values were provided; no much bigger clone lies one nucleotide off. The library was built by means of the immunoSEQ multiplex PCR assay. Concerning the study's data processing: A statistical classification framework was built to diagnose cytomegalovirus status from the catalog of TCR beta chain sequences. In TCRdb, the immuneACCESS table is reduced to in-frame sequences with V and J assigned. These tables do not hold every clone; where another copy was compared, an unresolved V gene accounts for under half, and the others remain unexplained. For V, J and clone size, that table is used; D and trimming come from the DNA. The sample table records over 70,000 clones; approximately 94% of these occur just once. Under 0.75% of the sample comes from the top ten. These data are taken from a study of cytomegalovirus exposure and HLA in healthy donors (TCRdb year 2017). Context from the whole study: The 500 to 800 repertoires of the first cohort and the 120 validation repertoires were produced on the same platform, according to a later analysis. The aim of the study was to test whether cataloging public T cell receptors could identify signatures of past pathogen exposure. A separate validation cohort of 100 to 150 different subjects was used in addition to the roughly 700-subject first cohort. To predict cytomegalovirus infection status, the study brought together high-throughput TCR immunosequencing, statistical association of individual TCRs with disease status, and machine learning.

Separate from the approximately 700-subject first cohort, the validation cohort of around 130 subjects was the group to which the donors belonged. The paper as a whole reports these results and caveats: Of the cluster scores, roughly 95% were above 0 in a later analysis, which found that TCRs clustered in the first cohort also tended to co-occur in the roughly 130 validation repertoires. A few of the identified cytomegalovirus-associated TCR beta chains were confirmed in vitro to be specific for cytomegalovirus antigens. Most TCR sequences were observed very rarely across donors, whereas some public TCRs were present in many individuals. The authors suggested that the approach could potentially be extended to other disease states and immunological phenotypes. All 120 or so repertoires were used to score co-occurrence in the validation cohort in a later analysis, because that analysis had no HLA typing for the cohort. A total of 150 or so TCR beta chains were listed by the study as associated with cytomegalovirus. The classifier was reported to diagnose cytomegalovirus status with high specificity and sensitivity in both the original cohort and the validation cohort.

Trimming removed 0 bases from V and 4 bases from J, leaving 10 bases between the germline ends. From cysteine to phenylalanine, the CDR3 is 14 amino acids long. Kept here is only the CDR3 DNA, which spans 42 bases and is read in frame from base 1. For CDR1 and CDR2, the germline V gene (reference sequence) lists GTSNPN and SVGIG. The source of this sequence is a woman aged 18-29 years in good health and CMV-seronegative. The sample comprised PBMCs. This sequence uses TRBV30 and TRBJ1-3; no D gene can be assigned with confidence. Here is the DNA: TGTGCCTGGAGTGTAATCGCCCGGGGAAACACCATATATTTT. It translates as CAWSVIARGNTIYF.